This T cell receptor beta chain stems from a study of T-cell reconstitution after alpha-beta-depleted transplantation in children. Study-wide findings and caveats: Alpha-beta T cells present about two months after transplant were reported to originate from several hundred expanded graft clones. Newly generated T cells supplied most T-cell counts and diversity one year post-transplant.

CDR3 size: 14 residues. Unmatched junction bases numbered 4, after V lost 4 bases and J lost 2 bases. The germline gives CDR1 DFQATT, CDR2 SNEGSKA (reference sequence). Points on this clonotype: Its antigen is currently unknown.

The library targeted TCRbeta and was prepared with unique molecular identifiers. TCRdb itself ran the PCR reads through MiXCR, one entry per CDR3 protein. This table holds about 980,000 distinct CDR3 sequences, roughly 29% found once. The sequenced sample was PBMCs, mostly from graft donor cells, obtained 360 days after TCRalphabeta/CD19-depleted stem cell transplant. V usage is TRBV20-1 and J usage is TRBJ2-3, with 9 bases identical to TRBD2. The clonotype originates from a boy younger than two who had a stem cell transplant for SCID, so the T cells may come from the graft donor. CDR3: CSANSGGNTDTQYF. CDR3 bases: TGCAGTGCTAATAGCGGGGGTAACACAGATACGCAGTATTTT.